Described below is a single T cell receptor beta chain sequence and its context. These data originate in a study of blood T cell repertoires in COVID-19. Turning to the study itself: There were acute and convalescent COVID-19 samples, and they came from the United States, Italy and Spain. The cDNA or gDNA used as material had been derived from T cells, B-cell-depleted T cells, or PBMCs.

Authors' analysis steps: Researchers report that nucleated cell counts were estimated from reference gene primer amplification. Data came from immunoSEQ multiplex PCR; TCRdb stores just in-frame clones and leaves some out. The V and J calls and clone size are taken from that table; D and trimming were inferred from the DNA. The sample includes 250,000 or so clones, about 88% of them seen just once. Germline V CDR1 and CDR2: LGHDT, YNNKEL (reference sequence). There are 13 residues in the CDR3. Between the trimmed V and J ends, which lost 0 bases and 7 bases, there was a span of 7 bases. Sequences were obtained from peripheral blood. The rearrangement joins TRBV3-1 (or the pseudogene TRBV3-2) to TRBJ1-5; the D gene is possibly TRBD1 (5 bases). The receptor was isolated from a woman aged 60-70 years with acute or convalescent COVID-19. CDR3 in DNA: TGTGCCAGCAGCCAAGACCAGGGACAGCCCCAGCATTTT. Its protein is CASSQDQGQPQHF.